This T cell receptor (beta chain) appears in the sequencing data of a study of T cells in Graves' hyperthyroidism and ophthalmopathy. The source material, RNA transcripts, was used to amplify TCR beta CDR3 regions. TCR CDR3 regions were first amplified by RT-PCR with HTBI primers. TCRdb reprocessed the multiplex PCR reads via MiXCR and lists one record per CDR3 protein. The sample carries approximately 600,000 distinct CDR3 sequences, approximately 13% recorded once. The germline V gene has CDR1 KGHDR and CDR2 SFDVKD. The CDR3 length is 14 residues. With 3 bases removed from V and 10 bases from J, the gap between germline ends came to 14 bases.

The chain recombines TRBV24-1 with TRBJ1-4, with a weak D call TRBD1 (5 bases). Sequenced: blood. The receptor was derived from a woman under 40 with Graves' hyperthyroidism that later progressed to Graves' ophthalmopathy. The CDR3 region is CATSDPGTGGKLFF. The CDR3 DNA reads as TGTGCCACCAGTGATCCCGGGACCGGGGGAAAACTGTTTTTT.